This TCR beta chain originates from a study of synovial regulatory T cells in juvenile arthritis. TCRdb's copy holds only in-frame clones and misses some; the assay was immunoSEQ multiplex PCR. The data include 8,000 to 10,000 clones; the top ten clones carry 0.9% to 1.4%. The length of the CDR3 is 13 residues. DNA for this receptor is not on file. Looked up from germline, CDR1 is MDHEN and CDR2 is SYDVKM. The sequence derives from a donor younger than 30 with juvenile idiopathic arthritis. The sample was Treg cells from blood. As for subset: remaining (HLA-DR-negative) circulating blood Treg cells. The genes are TRBV28 and TRBJ1-5. CDR3 sequence: CASFLRSNQPQHF.